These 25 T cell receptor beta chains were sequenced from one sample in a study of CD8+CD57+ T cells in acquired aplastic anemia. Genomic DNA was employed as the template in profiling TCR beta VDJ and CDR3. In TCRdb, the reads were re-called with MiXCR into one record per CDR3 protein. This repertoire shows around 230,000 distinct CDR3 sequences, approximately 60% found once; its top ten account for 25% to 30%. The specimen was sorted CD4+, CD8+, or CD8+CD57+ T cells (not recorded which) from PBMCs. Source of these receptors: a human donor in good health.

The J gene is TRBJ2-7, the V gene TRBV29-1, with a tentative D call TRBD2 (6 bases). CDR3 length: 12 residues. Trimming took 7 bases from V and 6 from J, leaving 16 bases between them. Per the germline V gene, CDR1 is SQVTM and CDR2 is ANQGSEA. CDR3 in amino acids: CSGRTGSGEQYF. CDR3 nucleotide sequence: TGCAGCGGCCGAACGGGTAGCGGCGAGCAGTACTTC.

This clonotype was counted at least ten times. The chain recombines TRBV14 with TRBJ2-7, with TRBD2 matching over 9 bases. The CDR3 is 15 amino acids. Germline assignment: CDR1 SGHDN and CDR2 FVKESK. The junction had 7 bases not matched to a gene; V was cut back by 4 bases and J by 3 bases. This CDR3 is CASSLAGEGRYEQYF. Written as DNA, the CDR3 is TGTGCCAGCAGCCTAGCGGGGGAAGGGCGCTACGAGCAGTACTTC.

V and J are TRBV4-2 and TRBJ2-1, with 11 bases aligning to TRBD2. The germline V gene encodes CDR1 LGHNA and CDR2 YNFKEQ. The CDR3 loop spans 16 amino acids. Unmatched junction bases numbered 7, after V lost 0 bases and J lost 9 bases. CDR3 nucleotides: TGTGCCAGCAGCCAAGATGATAGCGGGGGGGCGAGTGAGCAGTTCTTC. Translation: CASSQDDSGGASEQFF.

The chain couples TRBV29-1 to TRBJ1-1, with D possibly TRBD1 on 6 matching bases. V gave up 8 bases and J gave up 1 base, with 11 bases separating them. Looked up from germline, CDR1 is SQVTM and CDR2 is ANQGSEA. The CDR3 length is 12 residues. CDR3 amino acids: CSSGHANTEAFF. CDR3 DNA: TGCAGCTCGGGACACGCGAACACTGAAGCTTTCTTT.

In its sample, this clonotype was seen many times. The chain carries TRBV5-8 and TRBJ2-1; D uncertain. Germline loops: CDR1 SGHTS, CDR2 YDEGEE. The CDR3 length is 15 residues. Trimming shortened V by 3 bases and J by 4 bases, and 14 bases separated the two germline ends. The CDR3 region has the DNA TGTGCCAGCAGCTCCTGGCTTAGTCCATACAATGAGCAGTTCTTC. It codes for CASSSWLSPYNEQFF.

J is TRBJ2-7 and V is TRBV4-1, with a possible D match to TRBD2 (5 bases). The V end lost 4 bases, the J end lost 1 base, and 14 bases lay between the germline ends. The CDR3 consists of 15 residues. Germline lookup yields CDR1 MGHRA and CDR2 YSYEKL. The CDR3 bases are TGCGCCAGCAGCCCAACGGACGGACTGTCCTACGAGCAGTACTTC. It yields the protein CASSPTDGLSYEQYF.

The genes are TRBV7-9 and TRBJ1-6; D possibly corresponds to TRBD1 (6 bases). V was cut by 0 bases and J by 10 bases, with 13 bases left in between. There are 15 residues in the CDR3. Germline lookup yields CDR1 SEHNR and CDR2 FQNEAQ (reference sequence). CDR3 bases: TGTGCCAGCAGCTTAGCCTCGACAGGAAAATCACCCCTCCACTTT. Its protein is CASSLASTGKSPLHF. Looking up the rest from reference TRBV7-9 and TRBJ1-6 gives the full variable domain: DTGVSQNPRHKITKRGQNVTFRCDPISEHNRLYWYRQTLGQGPEFLTYFQNEAQLEKSRLLSDRFSAERPKGSFSTLEIQRTEQGDSAMYLCASSLASTGKSPLHFGNGTRLTVT.

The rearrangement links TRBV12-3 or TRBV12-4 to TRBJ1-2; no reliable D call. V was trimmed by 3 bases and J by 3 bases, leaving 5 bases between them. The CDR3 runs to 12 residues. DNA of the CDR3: TGTGCCAGCAGTTTTGGGGACTATGGCTACACCTTC. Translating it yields CASSFGDYGYTF.

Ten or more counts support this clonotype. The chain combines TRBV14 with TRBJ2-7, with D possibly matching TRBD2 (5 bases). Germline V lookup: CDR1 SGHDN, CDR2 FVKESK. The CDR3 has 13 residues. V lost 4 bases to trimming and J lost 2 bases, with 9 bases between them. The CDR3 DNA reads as TGTGCCAGCAGCCCCGGGATTACCTACGAGCAGTACTTC. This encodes CASSPGITYEQYF.

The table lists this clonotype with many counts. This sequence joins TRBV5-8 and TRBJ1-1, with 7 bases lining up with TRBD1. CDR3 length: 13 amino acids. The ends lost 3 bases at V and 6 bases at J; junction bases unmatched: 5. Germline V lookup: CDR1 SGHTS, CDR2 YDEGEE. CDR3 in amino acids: CASSWAGTAEAFF. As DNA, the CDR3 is TGTGCCAGCAGCTGGGCCGGGACAGCTGAAGCTTTCTTT.

This CDR3 is CAWSVGQNYGYTF. The CDR3 coding sequence is TGTGCCTGGAGTGTAGGGCAGAACTATGGCTACACCTTC. This chain uses TRBV30 with TRBJ1-2; D gene uncertain. The V gene lost 0 bases and the J gene lost 2 bases, with 7 bases spanning the gap. The CDR3 contains 13 residues. Germline loops: CDR1 GTSNPN, CDR2 SVGIG (reference sequence).

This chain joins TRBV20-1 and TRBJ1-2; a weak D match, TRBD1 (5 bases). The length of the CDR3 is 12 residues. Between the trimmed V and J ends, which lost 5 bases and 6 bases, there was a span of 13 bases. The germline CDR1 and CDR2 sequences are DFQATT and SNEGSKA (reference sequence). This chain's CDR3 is CSAPQGTDGYTF. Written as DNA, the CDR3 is TGCAGTGCTCCCCAGGGTACGGATGGCTACACCTTC.

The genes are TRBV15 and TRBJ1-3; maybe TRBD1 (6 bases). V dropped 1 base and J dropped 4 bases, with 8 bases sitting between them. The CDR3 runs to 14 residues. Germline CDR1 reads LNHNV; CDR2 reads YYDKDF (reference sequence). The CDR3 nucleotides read TGTGCCACCAGCAGAGGGACAGTAGGAAACACCATATATTTT. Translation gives CATSRGTVGNTIYF.

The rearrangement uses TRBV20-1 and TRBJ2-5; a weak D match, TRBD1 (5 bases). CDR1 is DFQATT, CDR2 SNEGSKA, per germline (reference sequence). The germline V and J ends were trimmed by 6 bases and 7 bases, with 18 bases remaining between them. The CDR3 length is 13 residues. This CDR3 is CSAIPAYRSTQYF. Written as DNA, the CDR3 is TGCAGTGCAATCCCGGCTTACAGGTCGACCCAGTACTTC.

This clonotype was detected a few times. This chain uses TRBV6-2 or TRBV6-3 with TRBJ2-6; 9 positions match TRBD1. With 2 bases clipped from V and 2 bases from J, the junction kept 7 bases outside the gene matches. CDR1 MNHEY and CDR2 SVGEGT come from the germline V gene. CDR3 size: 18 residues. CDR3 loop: CASSYDRDRAAGANVLTF. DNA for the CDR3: TGTGCCAGCAGTTACGACAGGGACAGGGCGGCTGGGGCCAACGTCCTGACTTTC.

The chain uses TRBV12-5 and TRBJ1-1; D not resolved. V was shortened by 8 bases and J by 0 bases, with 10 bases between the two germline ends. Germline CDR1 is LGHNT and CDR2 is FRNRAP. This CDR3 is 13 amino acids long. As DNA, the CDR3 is TGTGCTAGTTCGGCAGGAATGAACACTGAAGCTTTCTTT. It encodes CASSAGMNTEAFF.

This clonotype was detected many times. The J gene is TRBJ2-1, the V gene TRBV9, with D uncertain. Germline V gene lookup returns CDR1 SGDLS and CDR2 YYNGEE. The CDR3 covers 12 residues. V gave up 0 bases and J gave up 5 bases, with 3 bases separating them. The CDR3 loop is CASSVANNEQFF. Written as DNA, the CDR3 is TGTGCCAGCAGCGTAGCCAACAATGAGCAGTTCTTC.

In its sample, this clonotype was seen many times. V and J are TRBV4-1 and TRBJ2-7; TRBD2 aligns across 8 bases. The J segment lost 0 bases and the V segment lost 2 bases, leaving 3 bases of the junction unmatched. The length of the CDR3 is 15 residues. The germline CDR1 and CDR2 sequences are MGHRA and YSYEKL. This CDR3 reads CASSQREGDSYEQYF. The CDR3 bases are TGCGCCAGCAGCCAACGGGAGGGTGACTCCTACGAGCAGTACTTC.

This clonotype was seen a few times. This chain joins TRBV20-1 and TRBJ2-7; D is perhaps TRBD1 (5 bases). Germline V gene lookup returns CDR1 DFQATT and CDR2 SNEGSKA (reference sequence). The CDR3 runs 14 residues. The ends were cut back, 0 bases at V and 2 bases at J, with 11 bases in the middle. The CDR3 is CSARDDQGTYEQYF. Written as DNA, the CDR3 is TGCAGTGCTAGAGATGATCAGGGAACCTACGAGCAGTACTTC.

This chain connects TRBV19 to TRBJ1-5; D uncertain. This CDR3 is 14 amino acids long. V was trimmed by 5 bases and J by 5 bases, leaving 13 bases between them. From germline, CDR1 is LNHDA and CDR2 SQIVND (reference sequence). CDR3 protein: CASSPRRVDQPQHF. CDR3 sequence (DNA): TGTGCCAGTAGTCCTCGGAGGGTAGATCAGCCCCAGCATTTT.

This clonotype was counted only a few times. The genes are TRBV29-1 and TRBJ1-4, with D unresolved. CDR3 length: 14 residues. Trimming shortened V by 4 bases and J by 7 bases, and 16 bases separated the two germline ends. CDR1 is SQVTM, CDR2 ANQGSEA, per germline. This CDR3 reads CSVAQDHGGEKLFF. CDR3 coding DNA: TGCAGCGTTGCCCAGGACCACGGAGGTGAAAAACTGTTTTTT.

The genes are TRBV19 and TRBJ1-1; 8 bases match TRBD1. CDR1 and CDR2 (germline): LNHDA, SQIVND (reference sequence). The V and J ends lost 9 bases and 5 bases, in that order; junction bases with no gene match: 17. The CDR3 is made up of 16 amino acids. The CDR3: CASTQGASGSRTEAFF. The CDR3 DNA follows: TGTGCCAGCACCCAGGGGGCGAGCGGTTCACGAACTGAAGCTTTCTTT.

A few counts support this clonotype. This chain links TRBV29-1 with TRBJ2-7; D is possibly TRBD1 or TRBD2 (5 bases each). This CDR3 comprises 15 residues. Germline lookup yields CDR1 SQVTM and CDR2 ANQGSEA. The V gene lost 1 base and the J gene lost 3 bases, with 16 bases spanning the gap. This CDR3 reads CSVEGGEQSGYEQYF. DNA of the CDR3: TGCAGCGTTGAAGGAGGGGAACAAAGCGGCTACGAGCAGTACTTC.

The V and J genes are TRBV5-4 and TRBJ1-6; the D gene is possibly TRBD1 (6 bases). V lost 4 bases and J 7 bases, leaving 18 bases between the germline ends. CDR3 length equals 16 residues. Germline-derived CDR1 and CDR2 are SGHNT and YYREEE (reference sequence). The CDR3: CASSQDPQGQNSPLHF. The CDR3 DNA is TGTGCCAGCAGCCAAGACCCTCAGGGGCAGAATTCACCCCTCCACTTT.

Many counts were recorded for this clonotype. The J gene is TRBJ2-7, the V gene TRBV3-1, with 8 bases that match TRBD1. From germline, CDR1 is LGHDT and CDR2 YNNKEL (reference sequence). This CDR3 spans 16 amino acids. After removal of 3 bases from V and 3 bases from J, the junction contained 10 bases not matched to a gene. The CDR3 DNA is TGTGCCAGCAGCCAGGATCAGGACAGGGTCTACTACGAGCAGTACTTC. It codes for CASSQDQDRVYYEQYF.